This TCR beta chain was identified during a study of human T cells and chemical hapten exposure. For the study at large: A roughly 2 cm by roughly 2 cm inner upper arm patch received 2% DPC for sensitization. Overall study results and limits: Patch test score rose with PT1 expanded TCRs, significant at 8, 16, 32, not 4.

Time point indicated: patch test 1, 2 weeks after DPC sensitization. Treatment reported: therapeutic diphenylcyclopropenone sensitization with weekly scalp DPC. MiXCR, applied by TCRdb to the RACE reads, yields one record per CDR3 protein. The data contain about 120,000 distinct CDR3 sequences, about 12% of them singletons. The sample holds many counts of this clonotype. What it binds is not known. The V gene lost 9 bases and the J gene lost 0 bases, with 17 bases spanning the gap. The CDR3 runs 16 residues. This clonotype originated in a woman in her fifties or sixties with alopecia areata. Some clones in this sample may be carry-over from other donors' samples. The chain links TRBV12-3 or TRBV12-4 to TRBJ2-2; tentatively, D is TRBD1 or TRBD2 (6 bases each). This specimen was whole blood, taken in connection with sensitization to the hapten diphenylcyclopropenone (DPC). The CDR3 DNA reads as TGTGCCAGTGGGGGCGGGGTCAACGCGAACACCGGGGAGCTGTTTTTT. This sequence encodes CASGGGVNANTGELFF.